A selection of T cell receptor beta chains follows, all from one sample in a study of cytomegalovirus exposure and HLA in healthy donors. Repertoires were generated with immunoSEQ multiplex PCR, while TCRdb's copy carries only in-frame clones and drops some. This table holds about 98,000 clones, over 65% found once. Sequenced material: PBMCs. The receptors shown here come from a male donor in good health and CMV-seronegative. Each CDR3 is given with its conserved first and last residue. A D gene is named only where the DNA matches it firmly. Some rows have no size entry. The others give once, few or many, or a class for an expanded clone.

V gene,clone size,CDR3 length,D gene,J gene,CDR3 protein,CDR3 DNA
TRBV7-2,.,15,TRBD1,TRBJ1-2,CASRSGTGYNYGYTF,TGTGCCAGCAGGTCCGGGACAGGGTACAACTATGGCTACACCTTC
TRBV7-2,.,15,TRBD1,TRBJ2-4,CASSPGTALRDIQYF,TGTGCCAGCAGCCCAGGGACAGCCTTGCGTGACATTCAGTACTTC
TRBV4-3,.,15,TRBD2,TRBJ2-2,CASSLAGDLGGELFF,TGCGCCAGCAGCCTAGCGGGAGACTTGGGCGGGGAGCTGTTTTTT
TRBV11-2,few,13,TRBD1,TRBJ2-2,CATGQGVAGELFF,TGTGCCACCGGACAGGGGGTAGCCGGGGAGCTGTTTTTT
TRBV25-1,.,15,TRBD1,TRBJ1-4,CASSHIGTGNEKLFF,TGTGCCAGCAGTCATATAGGGACAGGCAATGAAAAACTGTTTTTT
TRBV5-1,.,16,TRBD1,TRBJ2-1,CASSLRDSSIGNEQFF,TGCGCCAGCAGCCTACGGGACAGCTCAATTGGCAATGAGCAGTTCTTC
TRBV5-1,.,14,.,TRBJ2-5,CASSPWGTQETQYF,TGCGCCAGCAGCCCCTGGGGGACACAAGAGACCCAGTACTTC
TRBV29-1,once,13,.,TRBJ2-1,CSVAGAGSGEQFF,TGCAGCGTCGCTGGGGCGGGGTCGGGCGAGCAGTTCTTC
TRBV5-1,.,17,TRBD2,TRBJ2-7,CASSAGTSGTYSYEQYF,TGCGCCAGCAGCGCCGGGACTAGCGGCACATATAGCTACGAGCAGTACTTC
TRBV14,.,16,TRBD2,TRBJ2-3,CASSPGLAASTDTQYF,TGTGCCAGCAGCCCGGGACTAGCGGCATCCACAGATACGCAGTATTTT
TRBV27,.,15,.,TRBJ1-3,CASSSQGRTGNTIYF,TGTGCCAGCAGTTCCCAGGGAAGGACTGGAAACACCATATATTTT
TRBV4-1,.,14,TRBD1,TRBJ2-2,CASSHPGGTGELFF,TGTGCCAGCAGCCACCCAGGGGGTACCGGGGAGCTGTTTTTT
TRBV4-3,.,16,TRBD1,TRBJ2-3,CASSHGGQGSADTQYF,TGCGCCAGCAGCCACGGAGGACAGGGTAGCGCAGATACGCAGTATTTT
TRBV2,.,12,.,TRBJ2-7,CASRRLQYEQYF,TGTGCCAGCAGGAGGTTGCAATACGAGCAGTACTTC
TRBV2,few,14,TRBD1,TRBJ1-2,CASSAGTAFYGYTF,TGTGCCAGCAGTGCCGGGACAGCTTTCTATGGCTACACCTTC
TRBV29-1,.,12,.,TRBJ2-7,CSVDGQAGEQYF,TGCAGCGTTGACGGGCAAGCGGGCGAGCAGTACTTC
TRBV9,once,16,.,TRBJ2-7,CASSPPAGRGEDEQYF,TGTGCCAGCAGCCCACCGGCGGGCAGGGGGGAGGACGAGCAGTACTTC